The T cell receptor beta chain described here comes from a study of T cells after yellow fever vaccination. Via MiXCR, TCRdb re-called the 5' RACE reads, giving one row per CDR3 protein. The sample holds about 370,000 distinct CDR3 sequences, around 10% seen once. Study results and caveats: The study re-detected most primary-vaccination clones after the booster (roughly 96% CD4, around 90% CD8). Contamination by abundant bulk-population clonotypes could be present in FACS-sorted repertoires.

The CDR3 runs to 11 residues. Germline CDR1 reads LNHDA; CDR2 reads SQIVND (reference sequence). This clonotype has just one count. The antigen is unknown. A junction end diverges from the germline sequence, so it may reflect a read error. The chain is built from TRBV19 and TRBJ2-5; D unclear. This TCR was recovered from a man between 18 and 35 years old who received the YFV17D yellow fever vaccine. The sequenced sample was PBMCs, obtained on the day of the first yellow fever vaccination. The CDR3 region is CASSILGKTDF. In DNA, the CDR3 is TGTGCCAGTAGTATACTAGGGAAGACGGACTTC.